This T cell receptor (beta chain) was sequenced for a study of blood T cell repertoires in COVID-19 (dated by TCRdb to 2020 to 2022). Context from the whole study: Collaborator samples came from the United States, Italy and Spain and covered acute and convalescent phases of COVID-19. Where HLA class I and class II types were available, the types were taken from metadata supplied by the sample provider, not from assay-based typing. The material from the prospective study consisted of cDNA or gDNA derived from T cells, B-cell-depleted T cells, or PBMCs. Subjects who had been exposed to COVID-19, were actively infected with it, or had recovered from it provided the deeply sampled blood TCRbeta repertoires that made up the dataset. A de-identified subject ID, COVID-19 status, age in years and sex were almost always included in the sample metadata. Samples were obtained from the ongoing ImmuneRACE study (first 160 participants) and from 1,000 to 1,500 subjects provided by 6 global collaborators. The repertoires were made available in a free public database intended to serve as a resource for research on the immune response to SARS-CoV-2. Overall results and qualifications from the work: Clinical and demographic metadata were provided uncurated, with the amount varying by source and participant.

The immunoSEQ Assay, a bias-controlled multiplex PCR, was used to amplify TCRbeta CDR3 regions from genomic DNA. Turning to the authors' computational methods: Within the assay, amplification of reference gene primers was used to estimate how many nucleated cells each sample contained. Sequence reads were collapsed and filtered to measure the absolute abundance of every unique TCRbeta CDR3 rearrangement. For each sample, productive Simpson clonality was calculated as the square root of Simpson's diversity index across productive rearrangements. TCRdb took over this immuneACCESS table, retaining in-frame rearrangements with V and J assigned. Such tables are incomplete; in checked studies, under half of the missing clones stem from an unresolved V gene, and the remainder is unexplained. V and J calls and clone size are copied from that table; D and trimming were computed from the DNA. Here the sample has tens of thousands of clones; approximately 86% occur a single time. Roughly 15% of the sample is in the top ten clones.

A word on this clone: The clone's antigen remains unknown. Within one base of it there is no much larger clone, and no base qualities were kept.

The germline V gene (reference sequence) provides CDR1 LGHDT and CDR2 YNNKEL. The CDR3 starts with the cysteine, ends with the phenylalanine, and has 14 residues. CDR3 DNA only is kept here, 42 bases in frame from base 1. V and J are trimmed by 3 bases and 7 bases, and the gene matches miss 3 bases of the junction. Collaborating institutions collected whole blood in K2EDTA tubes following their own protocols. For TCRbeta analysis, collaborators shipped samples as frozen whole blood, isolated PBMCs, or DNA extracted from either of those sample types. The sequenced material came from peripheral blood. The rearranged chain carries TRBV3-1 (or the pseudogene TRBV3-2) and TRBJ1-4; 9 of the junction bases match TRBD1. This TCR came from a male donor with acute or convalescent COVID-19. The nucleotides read TGTGCCAGCAGCCAGGGACAGGGCGCTGAAAAACTGTTTTTT. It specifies CASSQGQGAEKLFF.